Sequencing of this TCR beta chain was carried out in a study of blood T cell repertoires in COVID-19. As for the study in general: There were acute and convalescent COVID-19 samples, and they came from the United States, Italy and Spain. T cells, B-cell-depleted T cells, or PBMCs supplied cDNA or gDNA.

This clone came up once. V was pared by 4 bases and J by 0 bases, with 12 bases between. CDR1 and CDR2 (germline): SNHLY, FYNNEI. The CDR3 totals 15 residues. In the original analysis: Using reference gene primer amplification, nucleated cell counts were estimated. Profiled with immunoSEQ multiplex PCR; TCRdb holds only in-frame clones, not every one. Clone size and the V and J calls come from that table; the DNA yielded D and trimming. The table shows about 97,000 clones, with about 87% occurring only once. This clonotype was obtained from a human donor in a cohort sampled during active COVID-19. What was sequenced was peripheral blood. The chain has TRBV2 and TRBJ2-5, with D perhaps TRBD2 (7 bases). In DNA form, the CDR3 reads TGTGCCAGCAGTGCGGGGGGCATTAACCAAGAGACCCAGTACTTC. Its protein product is CASSAGGINQETQYF.